These T cell receptor beta chains were read from a single sample in a study of cytomegalovirus exposure and HLA in healthy donors. Measured with immunoSEQ multiplex PCR; TCRdb has only the in-frame clones, and not every one. The repertoire consists of about 84,000 clones, with approximately 91% occurring once and the leading ten covering approximately 2%. Material: PBMCs. These receptors were taken from a man in his thirties or forties in good health and CMV-seronegative. Each CDR3 is given with its conserved first and last residue. A D gene is named only where the DNA matches it firmly. Clone size, where shown, is once, few, many, or a class for clones that have expanded.

v_call: TRBV5-4
j_call: TRBJ2-1
d_call: .
clone_size: .
cdr3_aa: CASSLAPTHHEQFF
cdr3_nt: TGTGCCAGCAGCTTGGCCCCTACCCACCATGAGCAGTTCTTC

v_call: TRBV28
j_call: TRBJ1-5
d_call: .
clone_size: few
cdr3_aa: CATRWAGMDQPQHF
cdr3_nt: TGTGCCACCCGATGGGCGGGGATGGATCAGCCCCAGCATTTT

v_call: TRBV28
j_call: TRBJ1-1
d_call: .
clone_size: .
cdr3_aa: CASSLVSGREAFF
cdr3_nt: TGTGCCAGCAGTTTAGTGTCTGGGAGAGAAGCTTTCTTT

v_call: TRBV5-1
j_call: TRBJ1-1
d_call: .
clone_size: .
cdr3_aa: CASSKDKYTEAFF
cdr3_nt: TGCGCCAGCAGCAAGGACAAGTACACTGAAGCTTTCTTT

v_call: TRBV19
j_call: TRBJ2-2
d_call: TRBD2
clone_size: .
cdr3_aa: CASMRREGLGTGELFF
cdr3_nt: TGTGCCAGTATGAGGCGGGAGGGCCTCGGCACCGGGGAGCTGTTTTTT

v_call: TRBV6-1
j_call: TRBJ1-5
d_call: .
clone_size: .
cdr3_aa: CASKADKDSNQPQHF
cdr3_nt: TGTGCCAGCAAGGCGGACAAAGATAGCAATCAGCCCCAGCATTTT

v_call: TRBV28
j_call: TRBJ2-7
d_call: TRBD1
clone_size: .
cdr3_aa: CASSFADRSGEQYF
cdr3_nt: TGTGCCAGCAGTTTCGCGGACAGGTCCGGGGAGCAGTACTTC

v_call: TRBV7-2
j_call: TRBJ2-7
d_call: .
clone_size: .
cdr3_aa: CASSSFYEQYF
cdr3_nt: TGTGCCAGCAGCAGCTTCTACGAGCAGTACTTC

v_call: TRBV2
j_call: TRBJ2-1
d_call: .
clone_size: .
cdr3_aa: CASSDRLTGEQFF
cdr3_nt: TGTGCCAGCAGTGATCGTCTGACCGGGGAGCAGTTCTTC

v_call: TRBV7-2
j_call: TRBJ2-3
d_call: .
clone_size: once
cdr3_aa: CASTKDGRVGTDTQYF
cdr3_nt: TGTGCCAGCACCAAAGATGGGCGGGTCGGAACAGATACGCAGTATTTT

v_call: TRBV18
j_call: TRBJ2-5
d_call: TRBD2
clone_size: .
cdr3_aa: CASSPGLDRETQYF
cdr3_nt: TGTGCCAGCTCACCGGGACTAGATAGGGAGACCCAGTACTTC

v_call: TRBV5-4
j_call: TRBJ2-2
d_call: TRBD1
clone_size: once
cdr3_aa: CASSLVGTALTGELFF
cdr3_nt: TGTGCCAGCAGCTTGGTAGGGACAGCGCTCACCGGGGAGCTGTTTTTT

v_call: TRBV28
j_call: TRBJ1-1
d_call: .
clone_size: .
cdr3_aa: CASSFPEGTEAFF
cdr3_nt: TGTGCCAGCAGTTTTCCGGAGGGCACTGAAGCTTTCTTT

v_call: TRBV5-5
j_call: TRBJ2-7
d_call: .
clone_size: .
cdr3_aa: CASSLAGVNEQYF
cdr3_nt: TGTGCCAGCAGCTTGGCAGGGGTGAACGAGCAGTACTTC

v_call: TRBV7-2
j_call: TRBJ1-5
d_call: .
clone_size: .
cdr3_aa: CASSLGGQNYQPQHF
cdr3_nt: TGTGCCAGCAGCTTAGGGGGGCAGAACTATCAGCCCCAGCATTTT

v_call: TRBV27
j_call: TRBJ2-3
d_call: .
clone_size: .
cdr3_aa: CASSDPRDFPTDTQYF
cdr3_nt: TGTGCCAGCAGTGACCCCCGGGACTTCCCCACAGATACGCAGTATTTT

v_call: TRBV19
j_call: TRBJ1-2
d_call: .
clone_size: .
cdr3_aa: CASSETVRFGYTF
cdr3_nt: TGTGCCAGTAGTGAGACCGTCAGGTTTGGCTACACCTTC

v_call: TRBV5-1
j_call: TRBJ2-2
d_call: TRBD1
clone_size: .
cdr3_aa: CASSISQGATGELFF
cdr3_nt: TGCGCCAGCAGCATATCTCAGGGGGCTACCGGGGAGCTGTTTTTT

v_call: TRBV9
j_call: TRBJ2-1
d_call: TRBD1
clone_size: .
cdr3_aa: CASSRRTGFEQFF
cdr3_nt: TGTGCCAGCAGCAGACGGACAGGCTTTGAGCAGTTCTTC

v_call: TRBV11-3
j_call: TRBJ1-3
d_call: .
clone_size: .
cdr3_aa: CASSSGSPGDTIYF
cdr3_nt: TGTGCCAGCAGCTCAGGGTCGCCAGGGGACACCATATATTTT

v_call: TRBV5-1
j_call: TRBJ2-2
d_call: .
clone_size: few
cdr3_aa: CASSWDWANTGELFF
cdr3_nt: TGCGCCAGCAGCTGGGACTGGGCGAACACCGGGGAGCTGTTTTTT

v_call: TRBV4-2
j_call: TRBJ2-3
d_call: TRBD2
clone_size: .
cdr3_aa: CASSQQLAGDAGTQYF
cdr3_nt: TGTGCCAGCAGCCAACAACTAGCGGGGGACGCAGGTACGCAGTATTTT

v_call: TRBV28
j_call: TRBJ2-3
d_call: TRBD2
clone_size: .
cdr3_aa: CASSLAGGSTDTQYF
cdr3_nt: TGTGCCAGCAGTTTAGCGGGAGGGTCCACAGATACGCAGTATTTT

v_call: TRBV4-2
j_call: TRBJ2-5
d_call: .
clone_size: .
cdr3_aa: CASSQEENPRETQYF
cdr3_nt: TGTGCCAGCAGCCAAGAGGAGAATCCCCGAGAGACCCAGTACTTC

v_call: TRBV9
j_call: TRBJ2-1
d_call: .
clone_size: once
cdr3_aa: CASSGGFGSYNEQFF
cdr3_nt: TGTGCCAGCAGCGGGGGCTTTGGGTCCTACAATGAGCAGTTCTTC

v_call: TRBV28
j_call: TRBJ2-7
d_call: .
clone_size: .
cdr3_aa: CASSSGLDEQYF
cdr3_nt: TGTGCCAGCAGCTCCGGTCTCGACGAGCAGTACTTC

v_call: TRBV6-1
j_call: TRBJ1-2
d_call: .
clone_size: .
cdr3_aa: CASSEEIWRSYGYTF
cdr3_nt: TGTGCCAGCAGTGAAGAAATCTGGCGGTCCTATGGCTACACCTTC

v_call: TRBV19
j_call: TRBJ2-5
d_call: .
clone_size: .
cdr3_aa: CASRSDPQETQYF
cdr3_nt: TGTGCCAGCCGTAGCGATCCCCAAGAGACCCAGTACTTC